This TCR beta chain appears in the sequencing data of a study of cytomegalovirus exposure and HLA in healthy donors. Both 60 Vbeta primers and 13 Jbeta primers went into the PCR. The data were produced by immunoSEQ multiplex PCR, yet TCRdb's version contains in-frame clones alone and is incomplete. The ten top clones account for about 2.1%, within a sample of tens of thousands of clones. This CDR3 has 13 residues. The J segment lost 7 bases and the V segment lost 3 bases, leaving 3 bases of the junction unmatched. The V gene's germline CDR1 is SGHRS and CDR2 YFSETQ. Study-wide findings and caveats: Among CMV-associated TCR beta chains, most appeared HLA-restricted in a later analysis.

About this clone: What it recognizes is unknown.

The TCR sequence derives from a woman between 40 and 50 years old in good health and CMV-seropositive. The sequenced sample was PBMCs. The chain joins TRBV5-1 to TRBJ2-1, with 8 nucleotides matching TRBD1. CDR3 coding DNA: TGCGCCAGCAGCTCCAGGGGGCCGAATGAGCAGTTCTTC. Its translation is CASSSRGPNEQFF.